This T cell receptor (beta chain) was captured in a study of cytomegalovirus exposure and HLA in healthy donors. Overall study context: Out of approximately 170 million T cells, an earlier analysis found fewer than 140 million unique TCR beta sequences in total. HLA-typed donors contributed some 77 million unique TCRs, which were held in an early data release. Study-level results: Later analysis identified several of the most significant clusters that appeared linked to common viral pathogens.

Note on this clone: Its antigen is as yet unknown.

Germline V CDR1 and CDR2: SQVTM, ANQGSEA. The germline V and J ends were trimmed by 4 bases and 1 base, with 7 bases remaining between them. This CDR3 region has 12 residues. 13 Jbeta primers and 60 Vbeta primers were used for the PCR. This table comes from immunoSEQ multiplex PCR, and its TCRdb copy is limited to in-frame clones, with some not included. The sample contains about 120,000 clones, 15% of which appear only once. The chain has TRBV29-1 and TRBJ1-1; D gene ambiguous. Specimen: PBMCs. This receptor was taken from a woman aged 18-30 years in good health and CMV-seronegative. The CDR3 loop is CSVVPGNTEAFF. As DNA, the CDR3 is TGCAGCGTTGTTCCGGGGAACACTGAAGCTTTCTTT.